Each of the 20 T cell receptor beta chains below was sequenced from the same sample in a study of blood T cells in healthy people across ages. The second PCR ran about 7 to 12 cycles with a sample-barcoded 5' primer and J-beta primers. TCRdb re-called the 5' RACE reads through MiXCR, storing one row per CDR3 protein. The sample holds over a million distinct CDR3 sequences, around 42% seen once. Sequenced material: blood. The source of these receptors is a woman aged 18-35 years in good health.

This clonotype has a single count. The rearrangement links TRBV25-1 to TRBJ1-4; no clear D gene. CDR3 size: 14 residues. Germline loops: CDR1 MGHDK, CDR2 SYGVNS. Trimming took off 4 bases at V and 4 bases at J, with 10 bases between the two ends. The CDR3 DNA sequence: TGTGCCAGCAGTGTGCAGCGGGGTAATGAAAAACTGTTTTTT. Its protein is CASSVQRGNEKLFF.

V usage is TRBV4-1 and J usage is TRBJ1-2, with TRBD1 identical over 7 bases. The CDR3 is 15 residues long. CDR1 is MGHRA, CDR2 YSYEKL, per germline. J lost 0 bases, V lost 4 bases, and 5 bases had no gene match. DNA of the CDR3: TGCGCCAGCAGCCGAGGGACAGACCCTAACTATGGCTACACCTTC. It encodes CASSRGTDPNYGYTF.

Concerning this clonotype itself: Mismatch with germline at one junction end may stem from a read error. The chain carries TRBV20-1 and TRBJ2-4, with D perhaps TRBD2 (6 bases). CDR3 size: 23 residues. Looked up from germline, CDR1 is DFQATT and CDR2 is SNEGSKA (reference sequence). The CDR3 loop reads CSARLPGEAGSRRPLRSKNVQYF. CDR3 nucleotide sequence: TGCAGTGCTAGACTTCCGGGAGAGGCAGGGTCGCGAAGGCCCCTTAGGTCCAAAAACGTTCAGTACTTC.

This clonotype was counted a few times. The CDR3 sequence: CASHTQPGQKNTEAFF. DNA for the CDR3: TGTGCCAGCCACACTCAGCCGGGACAGAAGAACACTGAAGCTTTCTTT. J is TRBJ1-1 and V is TRBV7-9; 7 positions agree with TRBD1. CDR1 is SEHNR, CDR2 FQNEAQ, per germline (reference sequence). The CDR3 runs 16 residues. Germline trimming cut 8 bases from V and 1 base from J; bases unmatched to any gene: 13.

The gene calls are TRBV5-1 and TRBJ2-7; 7 nucleotides align to TRBD1. Germline assignment: CDR1 SGHRS and CDR2 YFSETQ. This CDR3 has 15 residues. Trimming cost V 3 bases and J 3 bases; bases outside gene matches: 9. The CDR3 DNA follows: TGCGCCAGCAGCTACCGGACAGGACGGGACTACGAGCAGTACTTC. Amino acids: CASSYRTGRDYEQYF.

Of note for this clonotype: One end of the junction fails to match germline, which may point to a read error. CDR3 nucleotides: TGCGCCATCAGTGAGTCGGGGACAGTGACTGAAGCTTTCTTT. Residues: CAISESGTVTEAFF. This sequence joins TRBV10-3 and TRBJ1-1, with TRBD1 identical over 7 bases. Germline V gene data show CDR1 as ENHRY and CDR2 as SYGVKD. The CDR3 length is 14 residues.

This clonotype appeared many times. The rearrangement links TRBV12-3 or TRBV12-4 to TRBJ2-5; 8 nucleotides agree with TRBD2. The junction had 0 bases not matched to a gene; V was cut back by 2 bases and J by 1 base. The CDR3 has 14 amino acids. The CDR3 DNA sequence: TGTGCCAGCAGTTTAAGCGGGAGCCAAGAGACCCAGTACTTC. Encoded protein: CASSLSGSQETQYF.

This clonotype appeared a few times. The chain combines TRBV12-3 or TRBV12-4 with TRBJ2-5; D tentatively reads TRBD1 or TRBD2 (5 bases each). V was shortened by 0 bases and J by 5 bases, with 13 bases between the two germline ends. This CDR3 is built from 15 residues. CDR3 nucleotides: TGTGCCAGCAGTTTAGCCAGGGAGAGTATTGAGACCCAGTACTTC. It encodes CASSLARESIETQYF.

The genes are TRBV30 and TRBJ2-5; 10 nucleotides line up with TRBD2. Germline V lookup: CDR1 GTSNPN, CDR2 SVGIG (reference sequence). J gave up 6 bases and V 3 bases, and 10 bases lay outside the gene matches. This CDR3 comprises 15 residues. CDR3 DNA: TGTGCCTGGAGGCCACTCACTAGCGGGATTCAGACCCAGTACTTC. This codes for CAWRPLTSGIQTQYF.

The rearrangement uses TRBV10-3 and TRBJ1-1; D ambiguous. V dropped 3 bases and J dropped 1 base, with 9 bases sitting between them. Germline V gives CDR1 ENHRY, CDR2 SYGVKD. The CDR3 covers 14 residues. CDR3 residues: CAISEREGNTEAFF. As DNA, the CDR3 is TGTGCCATCAGTGAACGGGAGGGGAACACTGAAGCTTTCTTT.

This rearrangement joins TRBV4-1 to TRBJ1-5; D is unresolved. Germline V gives CDR1 MGHRA, CDR2 YSYEKL. This CDR3 has 17 residues. V lost 0 bases to trimming and J lost 1 base, with 13 bases between them. The CDR3 sequence: CASSQDPNVGSNQPQHF. DNA for the CDR3: TGCGCCAGCAGCCAAGATCCGAACGTGGGGAGCAATCAGCCCCAGCATTTT.

V and J are TRBV4-1 and TRBJ2-3, with D perhaps TRBD2 (5 bases). CDR3 length: 15 residues. V was trimmed by 0 bases and J by 1 base, leaving 8 bases between them. Germline loops: CDR1 MGHRA, CDR2 YSYEKL. The CDR3 DNA sequence: TGCGCCAGCAGCCAAGAAAACGGGGGCACAGATACGCAGTATTTT. Protein: CASSQENGGTDTQYF.

The J gene is TRBJ1-2, the V gene TRBV14; D is undetermined. Germline assignment: CDR1 SGHDN and CDR2 FVKESK. This CDR3 has 13 amino acids. Trimming left V 4 bases short and J 8 bases short, with 14 bases between. The CDR3 DNA is TGTGCCAGCAGCCCGATATCAAGTGGCGGCTACACCTTC. It encodes CASSPISSGGYTF.

The CDR3, as DNA: TGTGCCAGCAGCCCCCAATGGGGGACCCAGTACTTC. It specifies CASSPQWGTQYF. The chain joins TRBV11-2 to TRBJ2-7; D not resolved. Near its end, the DNA agrees better with TRBJ2-5, so the J call may be wrong. From germline, CDR1 is SGHAT and CDR2 FQNNGV. The CDR3 totals 12 residues.

V is TRBV14 and J is TRBJ2-1; TRBD2 matches at 9 bases. Gene TRBJ2-7 matches the end of the DNA better, so the J call may be wrong. Germline CDR1 SGHDN, CDR2 FVKESK. CDR3 length: 15 residues. CDR3 protein: CASSQQLAGDNEQYF. The CDR3 DNA follows: TGTGCCAGCAGCCAACAGTTAGCGGGAGACAATGAGCAGTACTTC.

A note on this clonotype: The junction departs from the called germline gene at one end, perhaps through a read error. The chain has TRBV25-1 and TRBJ1-5; D unresolved. The CDR3 loop spans 14 amino acids. CDR1 and CDR2 from the germline V gene are MGHDK and SYGVNS. The CDR3 bases are TGTGCTAGCAGTGAAGAATGGGTCAATCAGCCCCAGCATTTT. Encoded protein: CASSEEWVNQPQHF.

This clonotype was picked up a small number of times. The J gene is TRBJ2-1, the V gene TRBV4-1; 10 bases are shared with TRBD2. This CDR3 spans 19 amino acids. V shed 0 bases, J shed 0 bases, and the junction held 8 bases outside the gene matches. Germline values: CDR1 MGHRA, CDR2 YSYEKL. The CDR3 reads CASSQDPSGGLSSYNEQFF. The DNA of the CDR3 is TGCGCCAGCAGCCAAGACCCTAGCGGGGGCCTTAGCTCCTACAATGAGCAGTTCTTC.

The J gene is TRBJ2-7, the V gene TRBV27, with D unresolved. Germline V gives CDR1 MNHEY, CDR2 SMNVEV (reference sequence). Trimming shortened V by 0 bases and J by 6 bases, and 15 bases separated the two germline ends. The CDR3 is made up of 15 amino acids. In DNA, the CDR3 is TGTGCCAGCAGTTTATCAGAAGGGCCCTTGGGCGAGCAGTACTTC. This codes for CASSLSEGPLGEQYF.

The chain couples TRBV5-1 to TRBJ2-7, with no clear D. V lost 0 bases to trimming and J lost 7 bases, with 23 bases between them. This CDR3 is 17 amino acids long. Germline V gene data show CDR1 as SGHRS and CDR2 as YFSETQ. The CDR3 loop is CASSLGPPTSSYNEQYF. The DNA of the CDR3 is TGCGCCAGCAGCTTGGGTCCCCCAACAAGCTCCTACAATGAGCAGTACTTC.

This clonotype was detected once. The chain couples TRBV6-2 or TRBV6-3 to TRBJ1-1, with D uncertain. The CDR3 length is 13 residues. Trimming took off 0 bases at V and 6 bases at J, with 8 bases between the two ends. Looked up from germline, CDR1 is MNHEY and CDR2 is SVGEGT. CDR3 sequence: CASSYSGSSEAFF. The CDR3, as DNA: TGTGCCAGCAGTTACTCGGGAAGTTCTGAAGCTTTCTTT.